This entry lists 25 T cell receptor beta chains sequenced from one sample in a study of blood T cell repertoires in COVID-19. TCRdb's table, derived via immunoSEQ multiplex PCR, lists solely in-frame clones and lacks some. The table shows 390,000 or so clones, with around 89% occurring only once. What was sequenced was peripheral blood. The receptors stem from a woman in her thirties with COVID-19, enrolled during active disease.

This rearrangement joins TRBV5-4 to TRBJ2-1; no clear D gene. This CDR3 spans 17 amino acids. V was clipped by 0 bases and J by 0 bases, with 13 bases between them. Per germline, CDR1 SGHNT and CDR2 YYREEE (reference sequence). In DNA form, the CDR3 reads TGTGCCAGCAGCTTGGATTTAGCTGTGAGCTCCTACAATGAGCAGTTCTTC. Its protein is CASSLDLAVSSYNEQFF.

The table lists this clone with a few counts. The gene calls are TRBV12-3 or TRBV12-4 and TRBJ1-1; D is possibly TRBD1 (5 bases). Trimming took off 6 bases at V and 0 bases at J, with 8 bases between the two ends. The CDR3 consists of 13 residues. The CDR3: CASSRQLNTEAFF. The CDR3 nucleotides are TGTGCCAGCAGCCGACAGCTGAACACTGAAGCTTTCTTT.

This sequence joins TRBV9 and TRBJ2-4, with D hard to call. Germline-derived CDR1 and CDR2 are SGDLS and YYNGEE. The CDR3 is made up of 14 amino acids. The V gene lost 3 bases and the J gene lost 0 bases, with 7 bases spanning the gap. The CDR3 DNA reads TGTGCCAGCAGCGCGTCCCTAGCCAAAAACATTCAGTACTTC. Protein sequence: CASSASLAKNIQYF.

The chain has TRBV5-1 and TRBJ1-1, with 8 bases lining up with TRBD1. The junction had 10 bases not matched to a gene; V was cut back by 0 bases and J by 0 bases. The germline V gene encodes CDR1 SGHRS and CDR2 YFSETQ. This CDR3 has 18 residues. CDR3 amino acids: CASSLGFSGQAMNTEAFF. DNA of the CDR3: TGCGCCAGCAGCTTGGGTTTTTCGGGACAGGCTATGAACACTGAAGCTTTCTTT.

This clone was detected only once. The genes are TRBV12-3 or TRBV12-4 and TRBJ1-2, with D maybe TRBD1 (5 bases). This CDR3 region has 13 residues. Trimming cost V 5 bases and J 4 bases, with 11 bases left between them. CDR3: CASSQDKTYGYTF. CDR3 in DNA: TGTGCCAGCAGTCAGGACAAGACCTATGGCTACACCTTC.

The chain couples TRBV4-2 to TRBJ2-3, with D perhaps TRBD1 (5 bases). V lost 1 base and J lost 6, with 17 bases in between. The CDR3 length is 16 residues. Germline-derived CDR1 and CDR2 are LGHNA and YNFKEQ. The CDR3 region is CASSQGRTRGADTQYF. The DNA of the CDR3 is TGTGCCAGCAGCCAAGGGCGGACAAGGGGTGCGGATACGCAGTATTTT.

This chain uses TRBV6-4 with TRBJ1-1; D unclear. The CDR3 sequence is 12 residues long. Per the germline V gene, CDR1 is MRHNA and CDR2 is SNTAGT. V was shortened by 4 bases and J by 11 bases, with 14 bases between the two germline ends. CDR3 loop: CASSARGLQAFF. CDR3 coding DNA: TGTGCCAGCAGTGCTCGGGGATTACAGGCTTTCTTT.

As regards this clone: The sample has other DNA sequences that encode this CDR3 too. The CDR3 DNA is TGTGCCAGCAGCGTAGTCGGGGAGACCCAGTACTTC. Protein product: CASSVVGETQYF. The J gene is TRBJ2-5, the V gene TRBV9; D is uncertain. Trimming took 0 bases from V and 5 from J, leaving 5 bases between them. Germline CDR1 and CDR2: SGDLS and YYNGEE. The CDR3 has 12 amino acids.

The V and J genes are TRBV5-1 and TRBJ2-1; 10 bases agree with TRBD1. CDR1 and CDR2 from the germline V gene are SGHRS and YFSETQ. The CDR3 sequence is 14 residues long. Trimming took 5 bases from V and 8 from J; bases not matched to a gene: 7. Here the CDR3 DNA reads TGCGCCAGCAGGATGACAGGGGGCGGGGATGAGCAGTTCTTC. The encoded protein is CASRMTGGGDEQFF.

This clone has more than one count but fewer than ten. The CDR3 DNA reads TGTGCCAGCAGTCTGACAGGAGACTACGAGCAGTACTTC. It is translated as CASSLTGDYEQYF. The rearrangement joins TRBV28 to TRBJ2-7, with D possibly being TRBD1 (6 bases). Germline V lookup: CDR1 MDHEN, CDR2 SYDVKM. The CDR3 sequence is 13 residues long. With 5 bases removed from V and 3 bases from J, the gap between germline ends came to 11 bases. Drawing the rest from reference TRBV28 and TRBJ2-7, the complete variable domain is DVKVTQSSRYLVKRTGEKVFLECVQDMDHENMFWYRQDPGLGLRLIYFSYDVKMKEKGDIPEGYSVSREKKERFSLILESASTNQTSMYLCASSLTGDYEQYFGPGTRLTVT.

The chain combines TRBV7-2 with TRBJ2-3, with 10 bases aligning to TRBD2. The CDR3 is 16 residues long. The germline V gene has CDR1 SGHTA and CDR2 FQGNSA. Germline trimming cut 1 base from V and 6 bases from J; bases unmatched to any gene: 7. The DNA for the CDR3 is TGTGCCAGCAGCTTAGGAGCGGGAGGGCCGAGGGATACGCAGTATTTT. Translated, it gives CASSLGAGGPRDTQYF. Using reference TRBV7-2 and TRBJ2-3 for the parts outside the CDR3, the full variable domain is GAGVSQSPSNKVTEKGKDVELRCDPISGHTALYWYRQSLGQGLEFLIYFQGNSAPDKSGLPSDRFSAERTGGSVSTLTIQRTQQEDSAVYLCASSLGAGGPRDTQYFGPGTRLTVL.

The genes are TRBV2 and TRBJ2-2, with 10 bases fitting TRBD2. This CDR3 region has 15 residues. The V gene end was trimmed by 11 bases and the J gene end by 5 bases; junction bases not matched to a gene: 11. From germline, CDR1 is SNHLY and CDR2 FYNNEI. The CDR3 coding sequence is TGTGCCGGAGCGGAGCGGGAGGGTAGAACCGGGGAGCTGTTTTTT. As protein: CAGAEREGRTGELFF.

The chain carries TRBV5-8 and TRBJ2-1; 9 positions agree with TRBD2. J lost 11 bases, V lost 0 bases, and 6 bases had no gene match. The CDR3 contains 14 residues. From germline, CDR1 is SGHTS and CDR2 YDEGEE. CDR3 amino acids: CASSLASGVGKQFF. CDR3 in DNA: TGTGCCAGCAGCTTGGCTAGCGGGGTCGGGAAGCAGTTCTTC.

The CDR3, as DNA: TGCGCCAGCAGCGAGGGGACAGGGGATCAGCCCCAGCATTTT. Translation: CASSEGTGDQPQHF. The chain joins TRBV5-1 to TRBJ1-5; 10 bases match TRBD1. The length of the CDR3 is 14 residues. Germline values: CDR1 SGHRS, CDR2 YFSETQ. V lost 4 bases to trimming and J lost 5 bases; unmatched junction nucleotides: 3.

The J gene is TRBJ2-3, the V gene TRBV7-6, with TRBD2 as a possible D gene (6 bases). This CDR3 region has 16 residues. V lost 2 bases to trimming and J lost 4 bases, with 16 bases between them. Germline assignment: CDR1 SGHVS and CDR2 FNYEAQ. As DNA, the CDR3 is TGTGCCAGCAGCTTAAGTCGGAGTAGCGGATCAGATACGCAGTATTTT. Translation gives CASSLSRSSGSDTQYF.

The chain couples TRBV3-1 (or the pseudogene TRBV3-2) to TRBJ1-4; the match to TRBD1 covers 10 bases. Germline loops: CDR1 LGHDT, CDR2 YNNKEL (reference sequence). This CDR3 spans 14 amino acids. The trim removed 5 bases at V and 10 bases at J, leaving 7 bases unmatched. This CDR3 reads CASSDRDRGGKLFF. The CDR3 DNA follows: TGTGCCAGCAGCGACCGGGACAGGGGTGGAAAACTGTTTTTT.

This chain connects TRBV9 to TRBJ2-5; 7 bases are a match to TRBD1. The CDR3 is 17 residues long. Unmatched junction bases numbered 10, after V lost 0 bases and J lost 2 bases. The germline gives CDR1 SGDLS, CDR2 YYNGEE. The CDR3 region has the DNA TGTGCCAGCAGCGTAGATGCTGCAGGGGGATGGCAAGAGACCCAGTACTTC. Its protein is CASSVDAAGGWQETQYF.

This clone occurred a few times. CDR3 DNA sequence: TGTGCCAGCAGCACTCGGGGGGCTCGAGGCTACACCTTC. This gives the protein CASSTRGARGYTF. The genes are TRBV7-2 and TRBJ1-2; maybe TRBD1 (6 bases). The CDR3 totals 13 residues. Germline CDR1 SGHTA, CDR2 FQGNSA. V lost 5 bases, J lost 8 bases, and 15 bases lay in between.

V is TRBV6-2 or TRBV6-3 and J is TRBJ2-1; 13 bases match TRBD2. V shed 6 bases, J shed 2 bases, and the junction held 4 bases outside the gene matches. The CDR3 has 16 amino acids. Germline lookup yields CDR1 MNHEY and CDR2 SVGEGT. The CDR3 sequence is CASSWGLAGTYNEQFF. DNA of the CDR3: TGTGCCAGCAGCTGGGGACTAGCGGGGACCTACAATGAGCAGTTCTTC.

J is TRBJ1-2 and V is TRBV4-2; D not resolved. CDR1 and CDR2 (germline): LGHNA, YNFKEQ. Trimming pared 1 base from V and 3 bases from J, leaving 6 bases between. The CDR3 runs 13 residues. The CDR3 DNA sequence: TGTGCCAGCAGCCAAGCAGGCCACTATGGCTACACCTTC. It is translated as CASSQAGHYGYTF.

CDR3 DNA: TGCGCCAGCAGCTACGATACAGGGATTGGAAACGAGCAGTACTTC. Translation gives CASSYDTGIGNEQYF. The chain couples TRBV5-1 to TRBJ2-7, with TRBD1 as a possible D gene (6 bases). Per the germline V gene, CDR1 is SGHRS and CDR2 is YFSETQ. CDR3 length: 15 residues. Trimming removed 3 bases at V and 5 bases at J, with 18 bases between. Supplemented by reference TRBV5-1 and TRBJ2-7, the full variable domain reads KAGVTQTPRYLIKTRGQQVTLSCSPISGHRSVSWYQQTPGQGLQFLFEYFSETQRNKGNFPGRFSGRQFSNSRSEMNVSTLELGDSALYLCASSYDTGIGNEQYFGPGTRLTVT.

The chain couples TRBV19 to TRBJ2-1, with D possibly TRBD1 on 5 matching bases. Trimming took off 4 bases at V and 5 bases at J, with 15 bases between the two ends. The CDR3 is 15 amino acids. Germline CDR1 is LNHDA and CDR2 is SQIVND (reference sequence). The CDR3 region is CASSTDRELDNEQFF. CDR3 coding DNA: TGTGCCAGTAGTACCGACAGAGAACTTGACAATGAGCAGTTCTTC.

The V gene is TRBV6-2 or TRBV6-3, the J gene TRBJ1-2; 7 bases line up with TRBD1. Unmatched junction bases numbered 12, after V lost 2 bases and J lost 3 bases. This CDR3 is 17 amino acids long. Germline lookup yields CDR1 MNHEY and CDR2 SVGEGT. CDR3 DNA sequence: TGTGCCAGCAGTTACGCGGTGAGGAACAGGGGCGACTATGGCTACACCTTC. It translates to CASSYAVRNRGDYGYTF.

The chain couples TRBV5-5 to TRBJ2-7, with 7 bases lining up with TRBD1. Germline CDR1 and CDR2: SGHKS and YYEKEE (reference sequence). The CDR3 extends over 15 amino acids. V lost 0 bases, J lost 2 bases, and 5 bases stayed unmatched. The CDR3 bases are TGTGCCAGCAGCTTGGGGAACAGGGGAACCTACGAGCAGTACGTC. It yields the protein CASSLGNRGTYEQYV.

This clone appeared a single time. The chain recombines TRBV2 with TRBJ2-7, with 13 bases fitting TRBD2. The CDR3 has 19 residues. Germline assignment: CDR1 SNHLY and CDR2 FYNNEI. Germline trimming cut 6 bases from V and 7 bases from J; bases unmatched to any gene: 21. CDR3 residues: CASRNTGTSGKGVFGEQYV. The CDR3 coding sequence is TGTGCCAGCAGAAACACCGGGACTAGCGGGAAGGGAGTGTTTGGGGAGCAGTACGTC.